These T cell receptor beta chains were read from a single sample in a study of T cell responses to AZD1222 COVID-19 vaccine. Assay used: immunoSEQ multiplex PCR; TCRdb lists only in-frame clones, some missing. Among 95,000 to 150,000 clones, approximately 89% were seen once, and the ten largest hold about 4.5%. Sample: peripheral blood, taken on day 0 of AZD1222 vaccination. The receptors stem from an adult in good health. Both conserved end residues are trimmed from each CDR3. The D gene is left open where the match is weak. Expanded clones get a size class; other rows say once, few or many, or leave the size out.

d_call: TRBD1
v_call: TRBV5-1
clone_size: .
cdr3_aa: ASSSSPGQGAYEQY

d_call: TRBD2
v_call: TRBV9
clone_size: .
cdr3_aa: ASSVTLAGTGELF

d_call: TRBD1
v_call: TRBV11-2
clone_size: .
cdr3_aa: ASSMTGSDGNTIY

d_call: .
v_call: TRBV15
clone_size: .
cdr3_aa: ATSRDSGEIGNEQF

d_call: .
v_call: TRBV3-1/TRBV3-2
clone_size: .
cdr3_aa: ASSQDAKQEY

d_call: TRBD1
v_call: TRBV27
clone_size: .
cdr3_aa: ASSSQGVNQPQH

d_call: .
v_call: TRBV25-1
clone_size: .
cdr3_aa: ASRGRDTGELF

d_call: .
v_call: TRBV29-1
clone_size: .
cdr3_aa: SVGGESGPRAYEQY

d_call: .
v_call: TRBV3-1/TRBV3-2
clone_size: .
cdr3_aa: ASSQEDGLQSGANVLT

d_call: .
v_call: TRBV7-8
clone_size: .
cdr3_aa: ASSPGRGGNTIY

d_call: .
v_call: TRBV9
clone_size: .
cdr3_aa: ASSATFTDTQY

d_call: .
v_call: TRBV28
clone_size: .
cdr3_aa: ASWVLNQPQH

d_call: .
v_call: TRBV13
clone_size: .
cdr3_aa: ASSWEPGHYNEQF

d_call: .
v_call: TRBV25-1
clone_size: .
cdr3_aa: ASSGRYNEQF

d_call: .
v_call: TRBV18
clone_size: .
cdr3_aa: ASSPGLNTEAF

d_call: .
v_call: TRBV19
clone_size: .
cdr3_aa: ASSNSNQPQH

d_call: .
v_call: TRBV19
clone_size: .
cdr3_aa: ASTLDGSANTGELF

d_call: .
v_call: TRBV7-9
clone_size: .
cdr3_aa: ASSRDTQY

d_call: .
v_call: TRBV5-4
clone_size: few
cdr3_aa: ASSLGGGTNEKLF

d_call: .
v_call: TRBV7-8
clone_size: .
cdr3_aa: ASNKQGRRANEKLF

d_call: .
v_call: TRBV3-1/TRBV3-2
clone_size: once
cdr3_aa: ASSQELAVAGNTIY

d_call: TRBD2
v_call: TRBV7-9
clone_size: .
cdr3_aa: AVPFPSGSYEQY

d_call: TRBD1
v_call: TRBV9
clone_size: .
cdr3_aa: ASRHQGAHSGANVLT

d_call: TRBD2
v_call: TRBV11-2
clone_size: .
cdr3_aa: ASSREGAIQETQY

d_call: .
v_call: TRBV11-2
clone_size: .
cdr3_aa: ASSLSGTVTAYEQY

d_call: .
v_call: TRBV5-4
clone_size: once
cdr3_aa: ASSPDPGKLNTEAF

d_call: TRBD1
v_call: TRBV7-9
clone_size: once
cdr3_aa: ASSHGTDSGNTIY

d_call: .
v_call: TRBV7-9
clone_size: .
cdr3_aa: ASSLDSNYGYT

d_call: .
v_call: TRBV28
clone_size: .
cdr3_aa: ASSRPGQHYNSPLH

d_call: TRBD1
v_call: TRBV6-5
clone_size: .
cdr3_aa: ASQPGTGGSYEQY

d_call: .
v_call: TRBV30
clone_size: .
cdr3_aa: AWKGEFTPLH

d_call: .
v_call: TRBV7-2
clone_size: few
cdr3_aa: ASSLDGPLGSNQPQH

d_call: .
v_call: TRBV12-3/TRBV12-4
clone_size: few
cdr3_aa: ASTLEMDYGYT

d_call: .
v_call: TRBV20-1
clone_size: .
cdr3_aa: SAYAPDEQF

d_call: .
v_call: TRBV10-3
clone_size: .
cdr3_aa: AISGRVNTGELF

d_call: .
v_call: TRBV5-6
clone_size: .
cdr3_aa: ASSLGAPGQLTDTQY

d_call: .
v_call: TRBV7-9
clone_size: .
cdr3_aa: ASSPGGDTQY

d_call: .
v_call: TRBV18
clone_size: once
cdr3_aa: ASSPGLNEKLF

d_call: TRBD2
v_call: TRBV2
clone_size: .
cdr3_aa: ASSASGGPAYEQY

d_call: .
v_call: TRBV29-1
clone_size: once
cdr3_aa: SVVDAMNTEAF

d_call: .
v_call: TRBV5-1
clone_size: .
cdr3_aa: ASSLDIYMNTEAF

d_call: .
v_call: TRBV19
clone_size: .
cdr3_aa: ASSRGQGVQETQY

d_call: TRBD1
v_call: TRBV3-1/TRBV3-2
clone_size: .
cdr3_aa: ASSQPHGKGAGTEAF

d_call: TRBD1
v_call: TRBV2
clone_size: .
cdr3_aa: ASRSRTGGTNEAF

d_call: .
v_call: TRBV6-6
clone_size: once
cdr3_aa: ASRHPVGVTDTQY

d_call: TRBD1
v_call: TRBV18
clone_size: .
cdr3_aa: ASSSETGGSYEQY

d_call: TRBD1
v_call: TRBV5-5
clone_size: .
cdr3_aa: ASSLGGRGSIYEQY

d_call: .
v_call: TRBV19
clone_size: .
cdr3_aa: ASNPRGGNTGELF

d_call: TRBD1
v_call: TRBV30
clone_size: .
cdr3_aa: AWDRGNVNTGELF

d_call: TRBD1
v_call: TRBV19
clone_size: .
cdr3_aa: ASIRQGSSNYGYT

d_call: TRBD1
v_call: TRBV19
clone_size: .
cdr3_aa: ASSMGIGQARETQY

d_call: TRBD1
v_call: TRBV6-5
clone_size: .
cdr3_aa: ASFGQGVYGYT

d_call: .
v_call: TRBV27
clone_size: .
cdr3_aa: ASSLGPPTDTQY

d_call: .
v_call: TRBV7-9
clone_size: few
cdr3_aa: ASTGVGSPLH

d_call: TRBD2
v_call: TRBV2
clone_size: .
cdr3_aa: ASSEGLAGAYEQY

d_call: TRBD1
v_call: TRBV2
clone_size: .
cdr3_aa: ASKGQPIEGEAF

d_call: TRBD1
v_call: TRBV10-3
clone_size: .
cdr3_aa: AISDLGQGARGANVLT

d_call: .
v_call: TRBV6-5
clone_size: .
cdr3_aa: ASVGGSGANVLT

d_call: .
v_call: TRBV19
clone_size: .
cdr3_aa: ASSDVPESYEQY

d_call: .
v_call: TRBV4-2
clone_size: .
cdr3_aa: ASSPSGATGSPLH